What follows are 25 T cell receptor beta chains derived from one specimen sequenced in a study of immune heterogeneity within non-small cell lung tumors. The template consisted of bulk tumor genomic DNA, with around 600 ng used per sample. In surgery, several biopsies were collected from each primary tumor at widely spaced sites. Enrolled patients presented with newly diagnosed, previously untreated non-small cell lung cancer and underwent curative surgery. Multiplex PCR (32 V and 13 J primers) was used to amplify the TCR beta CDR3. MiXCR, applied by TCRdb to the multiplex PCR reads, yields one record per CDR3 protein. Of under 13,000 distinct CDR3 sequences listed, approximately 20% are singletons. The sample consisted of lung tumor tissue. The receptors were sampled from a man in his sixties with non-small cell lung cancer.

By sample fraction, this clonotype is medium-sized. J is TRBJ2-7 and V is TRBV11-3, with a weak D call TRBD2 (6 bases). The V and J ends lost 3 bases and 3 bases respectively, with 15 bases between them. This CDR3 region has 15 residues. Germline V lookup: CDR1 SGHNT, CDR2 YENEEA. As DNA, the CDR3 is TGTGCCAGCAGCTTCGCCACGGGAGTCTTCTACGAGCAGTACTTC. Its protein is CASSFATGVFYEQYF.

On this clonotype: This may be a read error: a much more frequent sequence differs by one nucleotide. This rearrangement joins TRBV2 to TRBJ2-1; 8 nucleotides match TRBD2. Germline V gene data show CDR1 as SNHLY and CDR2 as FYNNEI. There are 16 residues in the CDR3. The DNA for the CDR3 is TGTGCCAGCAGCGCTCCGGGACTAGGGCAGGGTAATGAGCAGCTCTTC. Translation: CASSAPGLGQGNEQLF.

This clonotype was detected only a few times. The chain combines TRBV30 with TRBJ1-4; a weak D match, TRBD1 (5 bases). The germline CDR1 and CDR2 sequences are GTSNPN and SVGIG (reference sequence). The V gene lost 0 bases and the J gene lost 8 bases, with 10 bases spanning the gap. This CDR3 contains 13 residues. The CDR3 sequence is CAWSVWQGEKLFF. The CDR3 bases are TGTGCCTGGAGTGTGTGGCAGGGCGAAAAACTGTTTTTT.

In this sample, this clonotype turned up a few times. The rearrangement uses TRBV11-2 and TRBJ2-5; D may be TRBD2 (5 bases). Between the trimmed V and J ends, which lost 1 base and 2 bases, there was a span of 5 bases. Germline-derived CDR1 and CDR2 are SGHAT and FQNNGV. The CDR3 is 13 amino acids. In DNA, the CDR3 is TGTGCCAGCAGCTTAGGAGGGCAAGAGACCCAGTACTTC. It yields the protein CASSLGGQETQYF.

The J gene is TRBJ2-2, the V gene TRBV6-1; 7 bases match TRBD1. V shed 5 bases and J 5 bases; nucleotides not matched to a gene: 8. Germline loops: CDR1 MNHNS, CDR2 SASEGT. CDR3 length equals 15 residues. CDR3 nucleotides: TGTGCCAGCAGTACACAGGGGTTGGGTACCGGGGAGCTGTTTTTT. Its translation is CASSTQGLGTGELFF.

A few counts support this clonotype. V gene TRBV2 combines with J gene TRBJ2-1, with 8 bases aligning to TRBD1. The V gene's germline CDR1 is SNHLY and CDR2 FYNNEI. V trimming: 7 bases; J trimming: 6 bases; junction bases outside the gene matches: 5. This CDR3 spans 13 amino acids. Written as DNA, the CDR3 is TGTGCCAGCAACGGACAGGGACTCAATGAGCAGTTCTTC. The encoded protein is CASNGQGLNEQFF.

Relative to its sample, this clonotype is medium-sized. The V call is TRBV6-1, the J call TRBJ1-2, with a weak D call TRBD1 (6 bases). This CDR3 is built from 16 residues. Looked up from germline, CDR1 is MNHNS and CDR2 is SASEGT. V was cut by 7 bases and J by 2 bases, with 20 bases left in between. CDR3 DNA sequence: TGTGCCAGCAAAGGGGGGGCAGTAGGGTCCAACTATGGCTACACCTTC. It encodes CASKGGAVGSNYGYTF.

This clonotype is termed medium-sized. The chain uses TRBV6-1 and TRBJ2-7; tentative D call: TRBD2 (5 bases). The germline V gene has CDR1 MNHNS and CDR2 SASEGT. CDR3 length: 14 residues. Trimming pared 6 bases from V and 0 bases from J, leaving 12 bases between. The CDR3 DNA reads as TGTGCCAGCAGGTCCGTTGGGAGCTCCTACGAGCAGTACTTC. Amino acids: CASRSVGSSYEQYF.

Sample share makes this clonotype medium-sized (0.01 to 0.1%). This chain connects TRBV18 to TRBJ2-7; possible D gene TRBD1, 6 bases. Trimming left V 4 bases short and J 5 bases short, with 9 bases between. CDR1 KGHSH and CDR2 LQKENI come from the germline V gene. The CDR3 has 12 amino acids. The CDR3 here is CASSLTGNEQYF. The CDR3 bases are TGTGCCAGCTCACTTACAGGGAACGAGCAGTACTTC. The entire variable domain, with the rest obtained from reference TRBV18 and TRBJ2-7, is as follows: NAGVMQNPRHLVRRRGQEARLRCSPMKGHSHVYWYRQLPEEGLKFMVYLQKENIIDESGMPKERFSAEFPKEGPSILRIQQVVRGDSAAYFCASSLTGNEQYFGPGTRLTVT.

Turning to this clonotype: The germline gene is not matched at one end of the junction; a read error may be the cause. V gene TRBV7-9 combines with J gene TRBJ1-1; D is uncertain. CDR3 length equals 11 residues. Germline loops: CDR1 SEHNR, CDR2 FQNEAQ (reference sequence). The DNA of the CDR3 is TGTGCCAGCAGCTTTGATACTGAGGCTTTCTTT. It codes for CASSFDTEAFF.

The V call is TRBV24-1, the J call TRBJ1-3; TRBD1 is a possible D gene (5 bases). Deletions cut 2 bases from V and 4 bases from J, with 11 bases between. Germline CDR1 KGHDR, CDR2 SFDVKD. The CDR3 has 15 amino acids. The CDR3 coding sequence is TGTGCCACCAGTGATTCCAGGGTCGCAGGAAACACCATATATTTT. Encoded protein: CATSDSRVAGNTIYF.

By sample fraction, this clonotype is medium-sized (0.01 to 0.1%). The chain combines TRBV6-1 with TRBJ1-6; 8 bases agree with TRBD1. Germline V gene data show CDR1 as MNHNS and CDR2 as SASEGT. The length of the CDR3 is 13 residues. Germline trimming cut 6 bases from V and 9 bases from J; bases unmatched to any gene: 4. Here the CDR3 reads CASRPQGGSPLHF. The CDR3, as DNA: TGTGCCAGCAGGCCACAGGGGGGTTCACCCCTCCACTTT.

Within the sample, this clonotype is medium-sized (0.01 to 0.1%). The chain combines TRBV12-3 or TRBV12-4 with TRBJ1-2, with D possibly TRBD1 on 5 matching bases. V lost 5 bases to trimming and J lost 6 bases, with 7 bases between them. The CDR3 is 11 amino acids. The CDR3, as DNA: TGTGCCAGCAGTCGGGACCATGGCTACACCTTC. Its translation is CASSRDHGYTF.

This clonotype was observed a few times. The gene calls are TRBV19 and TRBJ2-5, with D possibly matching TRBD2 (5 bases). Per germline, CDR1 LNHDA and CDR2 SQIVND (reference sequence). The CDR3 length is 12 residues. V shed 9 bases and J shed 4 bases, with 12 bases lying between them. CDR3 sequence reads: CASRTGGETQYF. Here the CDR3 DNA reads TGTGCCAGCCGGACTGGCGGAGAGACCCAGTACTTC.

This clonotype turned up a few times. The chain employs TRBV25-1 and TRBJ2-4; 11 nucleotides align to TRBD1. This CDR3 is 16 amino acids long. Per the germline V gene, CDR1 is MGHDK and CDR2 is SYGVNS. The V and J ends lost 2 bases and 10 bases, in that order; junction bases with no gene match: 10. The CDR3 coding sequence is TGTGCCAGCAGTGAACGAGGTGGGACAGGGGGATTTATTCAGTACTTC. Protein: CASSERGGTGGFIQYF.

A few counts support this clonotype. The chain carries TRBV7-9 and TRBJ2-2; D not certain. The germline V and J ends were trimmed by 5 bases and 6 bases, with 10 bases remaining between them. In germline, CDR1 is SEHNR, CDR2 FQNEAQ (reference sequence). CDR3 size: 13 residues. CDR3 sequence: CASSPDSAGELFF. For the CDR3, the DNA is TGTGCCAGCAGCCCTGACTCCGCCGGGGAGCTGTTTTTT.

Points on this clonotype: Since a much larger clone is just one base distant, this may be a read error. V gene TRBV20-1 combines with J gene TRBJ2-7, with 9 bases identical to TRBD2. The CDR3 has 16 residues. CDR1 is DFQATT and CDR2 is SNEGSKA in the germline V gene (reference sequence). The chain's CDR3 is CIAREKRLADTYEQYF. The CDR3 DNA is TGCATTGCTAGAGAAAAACGACTAGCGGATACCTACGAGCAGTACTTC.

This clonotype was seen repeatedly, ten times or more. CDR3: CASSPAGQGNQPQHF. CDR3 in DNA: TGTGCCAGCAGTCCCGCAGGACAGGGGAATCAGCCCCAGCATTTT. The chain has TRBV27 and TRBJ1-5; TRBD1 matches 9 bases. After removal of 5 bases from V and 4 bases from J, the junction contained 6 bases not matched to a gene. This CDR3 comprises 15 residues. CDR1 and CDR2 (germline): MNHEY, SMNVEV (reference sequence).

The DNA of the CDR3 is TGTGCCGGTAACCTCTTAGGCGGGAGTGGGAATGAGCAGTTCTTC. Protein: CAGNLLGGSGNEQFF. J is TRBJ2-1 and V is TRBV19; TRBD2 matches at 7 bases. With 11 bases clipped from V and 7 bases from J, the junction kept 17 bases outside the gene matches. Germline values: CDR1 LNHDA, CDR2 SQIVND (reference sequence). The CDR3 sequence is 15 residues long.

This clonotype appeared a few times. The rearrangement uses TRBV28 and TRBJ1-1; no clear D. This CDR3 is built from 13 residues. Trimming took 7 bases from V and 4 from J, leaving 13 bases between them. Germline V gene data show CDR1 as MDHEN and CDR2 as SYDVKM. CDR3 sequence (DNA): TGTGCCAGCACCCACAGCAGTGGCACTGAAGCTTTCTTT. This encodes CASTHSSGTEAFF. Using reference TRBV28 and TRBJ1-1 for the parts outside the CDR3, the full variable domain is DVKVTQSSRYLVKRTGEKVFLECVQDMDHENMFWYRQDPGLGLRLIYFSYDVKMKEKGDIPEGYSVSREKKERFSLILESASTNQTSMYLCASTHSSGTEAFFGQGTRLTVV.

The chain couples TRBV5-1 to TRBJ2-5; tentative D call: TRBD1 (6 bases). V was trimmed by 1 base and J by 3 bases, leaving 10 bases between them. Germline V gives CDR1 SGHRS, CDR2 YFSETQ. The CDR3 has 14 residues. CDR3 bases: TGCGCCAGCAGCTTGAGGACAGAAAAAGAGACCCAGTACTTC. Amino acids: CASSLRTEKETQYF. Full variable domain (outside the CDR3, taken from reference TRBV5-1 and TRBJ2-5): KAGVTQTPRYLIKTRGQQVTLSCSPISGHRSVSWYQQTPGQGLQFLFEYFSETQRNKGNFPGRFSGRQFSNSRSEMNVSTLELGDSALYLCASSLRTEKETQYFGPGTRLLVL.

Turning to this clonotype: Just one base apart from a much larger clone, this may be a read error. Written as DNA, the CDR3 is TGTGCCACGAGGTCTACTTCAACCGGGGAGCTGTTTTTT. Encoded protein: CATRSTSTGELFF. V and J are TRBV24-1 and TRBJ2-2; D uncertain. Trimming cost V 10 bases and J 5 bases, with 13 bases left between them. The CDR3 extends over 13 amino acids. The germline V gene has CDR1 KGHDR and CDR2 SFDVKD.

This clonotype is deemed medium-sized. The chain combines TRBV12-5 with TRBJ2-7; 9 nucleotides match TRBD1. CDR1 is LGHNT and CDR2 is FRNRAP in the germline V gene. V trimming: 6 bases; J trimming: 0 bases; junction bases outside the gene matches: 6. The length of the CDR3 is 15 residues. CDR3 region: CASGPDRGTSYEQYF. CDR3 sequence (DNA): TGTGCTAGTGGCCCAGACAGGGGGACCTCCTACGAGCAGTACTTC.

This sequence joins TRBV18 and TRBJ2-7; TRBD1 might be the D (6 bases). Germline CDR1 reads KGHSH; CDR2 reads LQKENI. CDR3 length: 16 residues. Trimming removed 0 bases from V and 0 bases from J, with 12 bases in between. The CDR3 DNA is TGTGCCAGCTCACCACCGATGGGACACCACTCCTACGAGCAGTACTTC. Protein sequence: CASSPPMGHHSYEQYF.

By frequency in the sample, this clonotype is medium-sized. V and J are TRBV15 and TRBJ2-7; D is perhaps TRBD1 or TRBD2 (5 bases each). Germline assignment: CDR1 LNHNV and CDR2 YYDKDF (reference sequence). The ends were cut back, 1 base at V and 0 bases at J, with 7 bases in the middle. CDR3 size: 14 residues. CDR3 DNA sequence: TGTGCCACCAGCAGAGGAGGGGACTCCTACGAGCAGTACTTC. Protein product: CATSRGGDSYEQYF.